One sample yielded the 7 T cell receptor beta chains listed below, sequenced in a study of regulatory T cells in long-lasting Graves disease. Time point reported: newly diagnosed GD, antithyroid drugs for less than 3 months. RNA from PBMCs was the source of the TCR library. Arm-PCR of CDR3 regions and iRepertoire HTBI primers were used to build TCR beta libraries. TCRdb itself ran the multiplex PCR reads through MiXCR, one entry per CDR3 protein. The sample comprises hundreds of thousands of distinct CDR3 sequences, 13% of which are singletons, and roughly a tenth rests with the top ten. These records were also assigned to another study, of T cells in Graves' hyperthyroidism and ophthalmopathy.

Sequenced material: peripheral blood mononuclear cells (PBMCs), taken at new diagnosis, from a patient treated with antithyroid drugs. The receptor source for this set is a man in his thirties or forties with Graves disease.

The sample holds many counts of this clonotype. For the CDR3, the DNA is TGTGCCAGCAGTTGGACTAGTTCAGAGACCCAGTACTTC. Translated, it gives CASSWTSSETQYF. The V call is TRBV12-3 or TRBV12-4, the J call TRBJ2-5; 7 nucleotides match TRBD2. The length of the CDR3 is 13 residues. V gave up 4 bases and J gave up 4 bases; unmatched junction bases: 3.

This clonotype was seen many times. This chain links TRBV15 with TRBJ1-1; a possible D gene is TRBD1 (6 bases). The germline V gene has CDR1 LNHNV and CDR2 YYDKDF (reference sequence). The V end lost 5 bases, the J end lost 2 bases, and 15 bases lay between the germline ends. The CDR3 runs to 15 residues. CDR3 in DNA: TGTGCCACCAGCGGGAGGACAGCCCCTAACACTGAAGCTTTCTTT. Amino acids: CATSGRTAPNTEAFF.

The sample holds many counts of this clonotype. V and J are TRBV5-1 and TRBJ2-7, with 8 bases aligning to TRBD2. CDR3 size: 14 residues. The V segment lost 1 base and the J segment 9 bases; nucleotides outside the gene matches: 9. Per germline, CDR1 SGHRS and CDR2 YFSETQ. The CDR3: CASSLRASGSWQYF. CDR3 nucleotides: TGCGCCAGCAGCTTGCGGGCTAGCGGGTCTTGGCAGTACTTC.

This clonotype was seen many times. In DNA, the CDR3 is TGTGCCAGCAGCGGGACAGAAAACATTCAGTACTTC. It translates to CASSGTENIQYF. The V call is TRBV2, the J call TRBJ2-4; 7 bases fit TRBD1. V lost 6 bases to trimming and J lost 5 bases; unmatched junction nucleotides: 1. CDR3 size: 12 residues. Germline CDR1 and CDR2: SNHLY and FYNNEI.

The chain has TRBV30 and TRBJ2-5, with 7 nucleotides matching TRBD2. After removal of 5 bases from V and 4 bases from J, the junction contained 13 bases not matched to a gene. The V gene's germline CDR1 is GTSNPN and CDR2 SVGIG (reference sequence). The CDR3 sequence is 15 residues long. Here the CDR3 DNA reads TGTGCCTGGCTGACTCCCTGGGGGGGGGGAGAGACCCAGTACTTC. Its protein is CAWLTPWGGGETQYF.

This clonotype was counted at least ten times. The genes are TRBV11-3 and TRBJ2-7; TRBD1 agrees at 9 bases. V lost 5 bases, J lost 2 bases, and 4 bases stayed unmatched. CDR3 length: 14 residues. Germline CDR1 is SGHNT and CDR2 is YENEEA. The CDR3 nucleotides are TGTGCCAGCAGCCGGGGACAGGGAGCCTACGAGCAGTACTTC. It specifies CASSRGQGAYEQYF.

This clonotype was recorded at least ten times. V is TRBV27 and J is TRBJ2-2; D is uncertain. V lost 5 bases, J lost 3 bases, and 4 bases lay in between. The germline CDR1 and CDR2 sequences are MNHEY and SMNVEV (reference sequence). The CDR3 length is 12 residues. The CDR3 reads CASSIHTGELFF. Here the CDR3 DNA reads TGTGCCAGCAGTATCCACACCGGGGAGCTGTTTTTT.